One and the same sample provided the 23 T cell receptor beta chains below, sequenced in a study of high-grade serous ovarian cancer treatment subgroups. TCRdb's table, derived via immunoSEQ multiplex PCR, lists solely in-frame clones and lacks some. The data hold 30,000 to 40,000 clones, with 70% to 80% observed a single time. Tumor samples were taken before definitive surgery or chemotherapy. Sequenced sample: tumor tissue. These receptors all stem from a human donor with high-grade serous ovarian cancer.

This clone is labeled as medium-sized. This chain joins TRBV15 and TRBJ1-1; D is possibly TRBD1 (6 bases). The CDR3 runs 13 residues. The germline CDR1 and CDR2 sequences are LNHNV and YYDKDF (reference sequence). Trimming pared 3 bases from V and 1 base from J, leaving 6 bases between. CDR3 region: CATSRGQNTEAFF. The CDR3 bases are TGTGCCACCAGCAGGGGACAGAACACTGAAGCTTTCTTT.

CDR3 amino acids: CASSLKGAGRADTQYF. In DNA, the CDR3 is TGCGCCAGCAGCTTGAAAGGGGCAGGGCGGGCAGATACGCAGTATTTT. The chain joins TRBV5-1 to TRBJ2-3; D could derive from TRBD1 or TRBD2 (5 bases each). V was trimmed by 1 base and J by 4 bases, leaving 16 bases between them. Germline lookup yields CDR1 SGHRS and CDR2 YFSETQ. There are 16 residues in the CDR3.

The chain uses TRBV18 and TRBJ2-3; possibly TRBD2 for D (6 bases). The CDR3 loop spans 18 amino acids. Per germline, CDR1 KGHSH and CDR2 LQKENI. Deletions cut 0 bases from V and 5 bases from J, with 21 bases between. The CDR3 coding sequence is TGTGCCAGCTCACCACCGGGTAGTCGGCGGGGAGGCATAGATACGCAGTATTTT. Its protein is CASSPPGSRRGGIDTQYF.

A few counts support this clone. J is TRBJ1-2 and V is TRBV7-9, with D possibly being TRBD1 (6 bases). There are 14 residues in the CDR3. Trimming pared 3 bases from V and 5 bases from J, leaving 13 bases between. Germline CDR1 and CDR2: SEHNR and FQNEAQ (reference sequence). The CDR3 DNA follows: TGTGCCAGCAGCTTCGGGGGCCCGGAGTATGGCTACACCTTC. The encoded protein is CASSFGGPEYGYTF.

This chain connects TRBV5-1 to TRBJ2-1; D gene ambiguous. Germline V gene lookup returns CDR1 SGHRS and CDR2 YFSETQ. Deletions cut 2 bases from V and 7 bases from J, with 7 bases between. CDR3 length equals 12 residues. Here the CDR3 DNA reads TGCGCCAGCAGCTTATGGGCGAATGAGCAGTTCTTC. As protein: CASSLWANEQFF.

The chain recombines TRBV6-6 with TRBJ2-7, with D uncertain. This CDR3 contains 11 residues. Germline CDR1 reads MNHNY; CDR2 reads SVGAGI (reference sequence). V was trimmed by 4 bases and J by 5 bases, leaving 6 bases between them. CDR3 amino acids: CASSWLNEQYF. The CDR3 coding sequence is TGTGCCAGCAGTTGGCTAAACGAGCAGTACTTC.

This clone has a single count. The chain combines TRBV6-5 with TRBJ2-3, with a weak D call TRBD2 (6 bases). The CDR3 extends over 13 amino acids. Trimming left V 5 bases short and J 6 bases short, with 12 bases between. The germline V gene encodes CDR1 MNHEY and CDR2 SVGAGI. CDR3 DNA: TGTGCCAGCAGTATTCAGCGGGTGGATACGCAGTATTTT. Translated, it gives CASSIQRVDTQYF.

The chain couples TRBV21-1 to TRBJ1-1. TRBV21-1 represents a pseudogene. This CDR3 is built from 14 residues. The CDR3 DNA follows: TGTGCCAGCAGCAAAGGGGCCTCGGGCACTGAAGCTTTCTTT. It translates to CASSKGASGTEAFF.

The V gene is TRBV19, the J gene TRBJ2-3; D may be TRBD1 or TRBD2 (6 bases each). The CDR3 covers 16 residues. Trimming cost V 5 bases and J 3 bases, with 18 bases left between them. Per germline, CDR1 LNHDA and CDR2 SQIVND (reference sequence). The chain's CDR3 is CASSPVGGKGTDTQYF. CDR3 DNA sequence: TGTGCCAGTAGTCCGGTAGGGGGGAAAGGAACAGATACGCAGTATTTT.

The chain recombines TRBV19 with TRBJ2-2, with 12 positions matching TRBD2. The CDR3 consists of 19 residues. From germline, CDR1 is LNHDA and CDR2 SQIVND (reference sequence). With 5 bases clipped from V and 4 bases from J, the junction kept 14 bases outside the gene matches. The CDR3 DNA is TGTGCCAGTAGTTCAAGGACTAGCGGGATGATTACCCTCACCGGGGAGCTGTTTTTT. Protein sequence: CASSSRTSGMITLTGELFF.

The CDR3 sequence: CASRYRTREEAFF. The DNA for the CDR3 is TGTGCCAGCAGGTATAGAACAAGGGAAGAAGCTTTCTTT. The chain links TRBV2 to TRBJ1-1, with D hard to call. Trimming cost V 6 bases and J 8 bases, with 16 bases left between them. The germline CDR1 and CDR2 sequences are SNHLY and FYNNEI. CDR3 size: 13 residues.

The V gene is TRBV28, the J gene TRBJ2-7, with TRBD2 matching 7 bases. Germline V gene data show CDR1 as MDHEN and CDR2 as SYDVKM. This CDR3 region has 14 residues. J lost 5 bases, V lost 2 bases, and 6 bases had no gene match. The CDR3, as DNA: TGTGCCAGCAGTTTACTGGCGGGAGCAAACGAGCAGTACTTC. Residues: CASSLLAGANEQYF.

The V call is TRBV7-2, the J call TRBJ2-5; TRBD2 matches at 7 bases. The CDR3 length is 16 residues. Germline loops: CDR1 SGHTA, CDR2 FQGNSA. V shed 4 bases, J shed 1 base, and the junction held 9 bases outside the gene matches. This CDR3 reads CASSSYTGGTQETQYF. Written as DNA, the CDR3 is TGTGCCAGCAGCTCGTATACGGGGGGAACCCAAGAGACCCAGTACTTC.

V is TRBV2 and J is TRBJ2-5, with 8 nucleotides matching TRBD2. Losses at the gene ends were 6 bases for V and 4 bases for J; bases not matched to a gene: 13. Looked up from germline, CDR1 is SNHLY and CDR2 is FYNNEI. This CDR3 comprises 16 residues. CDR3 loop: CASRTPFTGGLETQYF. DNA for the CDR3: TGTGCCAGCAGGACCCCCTTCACGGGAGGGTTAGAGACCCAGTACTTC.

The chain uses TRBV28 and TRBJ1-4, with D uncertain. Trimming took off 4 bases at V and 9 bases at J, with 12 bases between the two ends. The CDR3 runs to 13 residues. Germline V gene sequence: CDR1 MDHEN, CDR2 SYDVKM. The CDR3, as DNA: TGTGCCAGCAGTTCCCTGGCAGGCCAAAAACTGTTTTTT. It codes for CASSSLAGQKLFF.

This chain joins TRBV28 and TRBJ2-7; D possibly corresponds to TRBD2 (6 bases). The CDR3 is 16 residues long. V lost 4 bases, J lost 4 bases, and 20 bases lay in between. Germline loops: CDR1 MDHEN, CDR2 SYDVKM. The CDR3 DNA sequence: TGTGCCAGCAGTTCCCCAGATTGGGGAGGTTCTTACGAGCAGTACTTC. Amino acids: CASSSPDWGGSYEQYF. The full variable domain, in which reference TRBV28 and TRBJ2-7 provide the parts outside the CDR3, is DVKVTQSSRYLVKRTGEKVFLECVQDMDHENMFWYRQDPGLGLRLIYFSYDVKMKEKGDIPEGYSVSREKKERFSLILESASTNQTSMYLCASSSPDWGGSYEQYFGPGTRLTVT.

Here the CDR3 reads CASSLAYRSAYWQYF. The DNA of the CDR3 is TGTGCCAGCAGCTTAGCGTACCGCTCCGCATACTGGCAGTACTTC. This chain joins TRBV7-2 and TRBJ2-7; D is undetermined. This CDR3 region has 15 residues. Trimming removed 0 bases from V and 9 bases from J, with 18 bases in between. CDR1 and CDR2 (germline): SGHTA, FQGNSA. Full variable domain (missing parts from reference TRBV7-2 and TRBJ2-7): GAGVSQSPSNKVTEKGKDVELRCDPISGHTALYWYRQSLGQGLEFLIYFQGNSAPDKSGLPSDRFSAERTGGSVSTLTIQRTQQEDSAVYLCASSLAYRSAYWQYFGPGTRLTVT.

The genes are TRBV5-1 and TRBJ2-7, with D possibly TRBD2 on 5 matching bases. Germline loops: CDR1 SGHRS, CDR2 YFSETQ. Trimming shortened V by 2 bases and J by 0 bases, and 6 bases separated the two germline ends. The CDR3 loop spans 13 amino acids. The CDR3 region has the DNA TGCGCCAGCAGCTTTGGGAGCTCCTACGAGCAGTACTTC. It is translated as CASSFGSSYEQYF.

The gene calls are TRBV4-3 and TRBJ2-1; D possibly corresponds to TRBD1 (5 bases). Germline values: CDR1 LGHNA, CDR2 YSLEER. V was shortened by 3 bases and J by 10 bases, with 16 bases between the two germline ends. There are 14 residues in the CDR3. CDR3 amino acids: CASSQILGAREQFF. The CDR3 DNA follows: TGCGCCAGCAGCCAGATCCTAGGGGCCCGCGAGCAGTTCTTC.

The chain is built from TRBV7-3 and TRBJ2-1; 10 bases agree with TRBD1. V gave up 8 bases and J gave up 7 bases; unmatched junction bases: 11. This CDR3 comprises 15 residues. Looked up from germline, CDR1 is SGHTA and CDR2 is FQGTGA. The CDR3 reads CASGLRTGGQNEQFF. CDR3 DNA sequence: TGTGCCAGCGGCCTCCGGACAGGGGGGCAGAATGAGCAGTTCTTC.

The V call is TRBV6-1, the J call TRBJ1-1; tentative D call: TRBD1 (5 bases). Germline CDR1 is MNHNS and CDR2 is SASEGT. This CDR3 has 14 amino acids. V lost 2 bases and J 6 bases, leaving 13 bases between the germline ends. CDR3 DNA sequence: TGTGCCAGCAGTGAAAGGGCCAAGGGGCCTGAAGCTTTCTTT. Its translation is CASSERAKGPEAFF.

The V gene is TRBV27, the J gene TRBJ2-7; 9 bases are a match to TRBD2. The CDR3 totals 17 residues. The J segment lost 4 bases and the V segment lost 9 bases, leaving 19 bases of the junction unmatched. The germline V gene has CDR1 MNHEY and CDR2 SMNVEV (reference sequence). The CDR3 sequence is CASSRTSVLTSPYEQYF. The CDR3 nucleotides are TGTGCCAGTAGCCGGACTAGCGTCCTTACTTCACCTTACGAGCAGTACTTC.

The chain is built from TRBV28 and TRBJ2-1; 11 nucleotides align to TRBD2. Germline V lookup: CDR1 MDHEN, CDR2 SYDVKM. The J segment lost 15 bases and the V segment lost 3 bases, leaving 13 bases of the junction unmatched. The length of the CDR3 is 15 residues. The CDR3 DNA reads TGTGCCAGCAGTTTCCCGGGGGCTAGCGGGAGGCTACTGTTCTTC. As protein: CASSFPGASGRLLFF. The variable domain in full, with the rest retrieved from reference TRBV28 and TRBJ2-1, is DVKVTQSSRYLVKRTGEKVFLECVQDMDHENMFWYRQDPGLGLRLIYFSYDVKMKEKGDIPEGYSVSREKKERFSLILESASTNQTSMYLCASSFPGASGRLLFFGPGTRLTVL.